These 23 T cell receptor beta chains were sequenced from one sample in a study of cytomegalovirus exposure and HLA in healthy donors. The study ran its PCR with 60 Vbeta and 13 Jbeta primers. TCRdb's copy holds only in-frame clones and misses some; the assay was immunoSEQ multiplex PCR. The top ten clones hold approximately 4.5% of a sample with roughly 110,000 clones, 77% of them seen once. Sequencing used PBMCs. These receptors all come from a male donor in good health and CMV-seronegative.

Notes on this clone: Compared with germline, one end of the junction differs, possibly owing to a read error. The chain has TRBV4-1 and TRBJ2-1; TRBD2 might be the D (5 bases). The CDR3 consists of 16 residues. The germline V gene encodes CDR1 MGHRA and CDR2 YSYEKL. CDR3 loop: CASSQDLGPDYNGQFF. CDR3 coding DNA: TGCGCCAGCAGCCAAGATCTGGGCCCTGACTACAATGGGCAGTTCTTC.

The rearrangement uses TRBV7-6 and TRBJ2-1; the D gene is possibly TRBD2 (6 bases). The V gene's germline CDR1 is SGHVS and CDR2 FNYEAQ. This CDR3 is 16 amino acids long. V was shortened by 2 bases and J by 2 bases, with 13 bases between the two germline ends. The CDR3, as DNA: TGTGCCAGCAGCTTACAGATCGCGGGGACCTACAATGAGCAGTTCTTC. It codes for CASSLQIAGTYNEQFF. The full variable domain, its missing parts supplied by reference TRBV7-6 and TRBJ2-1, is GAGVSQSPRYKVTKRGQDVALRCDPISGHVSLYWYRQALGQGPEFLTYFNYEAQQDKSGLPNDRFSAERPEGSISTLTIQRTEQRDSAMYRCASSLQIAGTYNEQFFGPGTRLTVL.

This rearrangement joins TRBV7-9 to TRBJ2-1; D might be TRBD2 (5 bases). Deletions cut 2 bases from V and 8 bases from J, with 16 bases between. CDR3 length: 15 amino acids. CDR1 and CDR2 (germline): SEHNR, FQNEAQ (reference sequence). CDR3 DNA: TGTGCCAGCAGCTTAAAGTGGCAAGCGGCGGATGAGCAGTTCTTC. It is translated as CASSLKWQAADEQFF.

This chain links TRBV7-2 with TRBJ2-5, with TRBD2 matching 12 bases. After removal of 3 bases from V and 5 bases from J, the junction contained 10 bases not matched to a gene. CDR1 SGHTA and CDR2 FQGNSA come from the germline V gene. The CDR3 extends over 17 amino acids. The CDR3 sequence: CASSFGLAGGPRETQYF. CDR3 bases: TGTGCCAGCAGCTTTGGGCTAGCGGGAGGGCCGCGGGAGACCCAGTACTTC.

The J gene is TRBJ2-4, the V gene TRBV4-1; 7 bases are a match to TRBD2. V lost 6 bases to trimming and J lost 6 bases; unmatched junction nucleotides: 20. This CDR3 region has 18 residues. The V gene's germline CDR1 is MGHRA and CDR2 YSYEKL. The CDR3 sequence is CASRTSLLAPYSRNIQYF. The CDR3 DNA reads as TGCGCCAGCAGAACATCACTACTAGCGCCTTATTCTAGAAACATTCAGTACTTC.

The V gene is TRBV4-1, the J gene TRBJ2-3, with 7 bases identical to TRBD2. The CDR3 is 16 residues long. The V segment lost 4 bases and the J segment 2 bases; nucleotides outside the gene matches: 9. CDR1 is MGHRA, CDR2 YSYEKL, per germline. This CDR3 reads CASSLSSGAHTDTQYF. CDR3 sequence (DNA): TGCGCCAGCAGCCTCTCAAGCGGGGCTCACACAGATACGCAGTATTTT.

A single count supports this clone. CDR3 coding DNA: TGCAGCGTTGACAGGGTCACTGAAGCTTTCTTT. Translated, it gives CSVDRVTEAFF. The rearrangement links TRBV29-1 to TRBJ1-1; D possibly corresponds to TRBD1 (5 bases). V lost 3 bases and J lost 4, with 6 bases in between. The V gene's germline CDR1 is SQVTM and CDR2 ANQGSEA. This CDR3 comprises 11 residues.

This CDR3 reads CASSVGEQGNPHLAKETQYF. The CDR3 DNA reads TGCGCCAGCAGTGTGGGGGAACAGGGGAACCCCCACCTCGCTAAAGAGACCCAGTACTTC. The gene calls are TRBV5-1 and TRBJ2-5, with 7 bases identical to TRBD1. This CDR3 contains 20 residues. Germline-derived CDR1 and CDR2 are SGHRS and YFSETQ. Trimming removed 5 bases from V and 3 bases from J; junction bases left unmatched: 25.

The rearrangement links TRBV29-1 to TRBJ1-2; 9 nucleotides align to TRBD1. With V trimmed by 7 bases and J by 4 bases, 7 bases remained unmatched. The CDR3 length is 13 residues. Germline V gene data show CDR1 as SQVTM and CDR2 as ANQGSEA. This chain's CDR3 is CSGGDRAGYGYTF. CDR3 nucleotide sequence: TGCAGCGGGGGGGACAGGGCAGGCTATGGCTACACCTTC. The full variable domain, its missing parts supplied by reference TRBV29-1 and TRBJ1-2, is SAVISQKPSRDICQRGTSLTIQCQVDSQVTMMFWYRQQPGQSLTLIATANQGSEATYESGFVIDKFPISRPNLTFSTLTVSNMSPEDSSIYLCSGGDRAGYGYTFGSGTRLTVV.

This chain links TRBV7-8 with TRBJ2-1; weak D call: TRBD1 (5 bases). V lost 3 bases, J lost 10 bases, and 16 bases lay in between. This CDR3 is 14 amino acids long. Germline V CDR1 and CDR2: SGHVS, FQNEAQ. The CDR3 spells CASSFRTPLGEQFF. As DNA, the CDR3 is TGTGCCAGCAGCTTTCGGACACCCTTGGGGGAGCAGTTCTTC. Complete variable domain (other parts from reference TRBV7-8 and TRBJ2-1): GAGVSQSPRYKVAKRGQDVALRCDPISGHVSLFWYQQALGQGPEFLTYFQNEAQLDKSGLPSDRFFAERPEGSVSTLKIQRTQQEDSAVYLCASSFRTPLGEQFFGPGTRLTVL.

This chain joins TRBV10-3 and TRBJ2-5, with a tentative D call TRBD2 (6 bases). V shed 11 bases and J shed 5 bases, with 9 bases lying between them. Germline lookup yields CDR1 ENHRY and CDR2 SYGVKD. CDR3 length: 10 amino acids. DNA of the CDR3: TGTGCCTCCGGAGGGGAGACCCAGTACTTC. This codes for CASGGETQYF.

This clone was counted a single time. This chain connects TRBV28 to TRBJ2-1, with 11 bases fitting TRBD1. V was clipped by 10 bases and J by 4 bases; unmatched bases: 3. The CDR3 covers 13 residues. The germline V gene has CDR1 MDHEN and CDR2 SYDVKM. CDR3 sequence: CATGDRGYNEQFF. The CDR3 DNA reads TGTGCCACCGGGGACAGGGGGTACAATGAGCAGTTCTTC.

The chain combines TRBV27 with TRBJ2-7; D is perhaps TRBD1 (5 bases). V was shortened by 4 bases and J by 0 bases, with 10 bases between the two germline ends. The CDR3 runs to 14 residues. The germline gives CDR1 MNHEY, CDR2 SMNVEV (reference sequence). The CDR3 region has the DNA TGTGCCAGCAGTTACAGGCCAAGCTCCTACGAGCAGTACTTC. This encodes CASSYRPSSYEQYF.

The chain uses TRBV6-5 and TRBJ1-5; 9 nucleotides align to TRBD1. Germline CDR1 MNHEY, CDR2 SVGAGI. CDR3 length equals 15 residues. Trimming took 2 bases from V and 3 from J; bases not matched to a gene: 2. The CDR3 bases are TGTGCCAGCAGTTACGGGACAGGGCCCAATCAGCCCCAGCATTTT. Translating gives CASSYGTGPNQPQHF.

This clone appeared a few times. The chain has TRBV29-1 and TRBJ2-2; 10 bases are a match to TRBD2. This CDR3 has 14 residues. CDR1 and CDR2 (germline): SQVTM, ANQGSEA. The trim removed 6 bases at V and 6 bases at J, leaving 7 bases unmatched. CDR3: CSVRTSGLSGELFF. CDR3 sequence (DNA): TGCAGCGTCCGGACTAGCGGTCTTTCCGGGGAGCTGTTTTTT.

This clone was seen a few times. The chain combines TRBV6-1 with TRBJ1-2; 7 positions match TRBD1. V shed 4 bases, J shed 2 bases, and the junction held 4 bases outside the gene matches. The CDR3 loop spans 14 amino acids. CDR1 MNHNS and CDR2 SASEGT come from the germline V gene. This CDR3 is CASSGQGWNYGYTF. In DNA, the CDR3 is TGTGCCAGCAGTGGACAGGGTTGGAACTATGGCTACACCTTC.

This rearrangement joins TRBV6-5 to TRBJ1-5; maybe TRBD1 (5 bases). The V gene lost 5 bases and the J gene lost 5 bases, with 16 bases spanning the gap. This CDR3 has 15 amino acids. Germline CDR1 and CDR2: MNHEY and SVGAGI. CDR3 region: CASSPRTAGDQPQHF. The CDR3, as DNA: TGTGCCAGCAGTCCCCGGACGGCGGGGGATCAGCCCCAGCATTTT.

The chain employs TRBV18 and TRBJ1-1; weak D call: TRBD1 (5 bases). Germline loops: CDR1 KGHSH, CDR2 LQKENI. Trimming shortened V by 2 bases and J by 2 bases, and 6 bases separated the two germline ends. The CDR3 loop spans 13 amino acids. CDR3 DNA sequence: TGTGCCAGCTCACCAAGGGGCAACACTGAAGCTTTCTTT. Translated, it gives CASSPRGNTEAFF.

The chain links TRBV2 to TRBJ2-1; 10 nucleotides line up with TRBD1. Trimming removed 6 bases from V and 8 bases from J; junction bases left unmatched: 10. Germline V CDR1 and CDR2: SNHLY, FYNNEI. This CDR3 is built from 15 residues. This CDR3 reads CASRLGDRGVYEQFF. The CDR3 bases are TGTGCCAGCAGGTTGGGGGACAGGGGAGTCTATGAGCAGTTCTTC.

The chain carries TRBV19 and TRBJ1-5; TRBD1 is a possible D gene (5 bases). The CDR3 covers 14 residues. The germline V gene has CDR1 LNHDA and CDR2 SQIVND (reference sequence). Trimming shortened V by 7 bases and J by 4 bases, and 14 bases separated the two germline ends. The CDR3 region has the DNA TGTGCCAGTACCACTGTAGGGGCGAATCAGCCCCAGCATTTT. Its translation: CASTTVGANQPQHF.

This clone has a single count. The rearrangement joins TRBV30 to TRBJ1-2; D perhaps matches TRBD1 (6 bases). There are 12 residues in the CDR3. Germline assignment: CDR1 GTSNPN and CDR2 SVGIG (reference sequence). With 0 bases removed from V and 4 bases from J, the gap between germline ends came to 6 bases. CDR3 nucleotide sequence: TGTGCCTGGAGTGTAGGGGGCTATGGCTACACCTTC. Its translation is CAWSVGGYGYTF.

V and J are TRBV7-2 and TRBJ2-7; TRBD2 matches 8 bases. The CDR3 totals 16 residues. Germline trimming cut 3 bases from V and 3 bases from J; bases unmatched to any gene: 10. CDR1 is SGHTA, CDR2 FQGNSA, per germline. The CDR3 nucleotides are TGTGCCAGCAGCTTGGGGGCAGCGGGAGTATTCTACGAGCAGTACTTC. It specifies CASSLGAAGVFYEQYF.

CDR3 in amino acids: CASSPRKADYNEQFF. For the CDR3, the DNA is TGTGCCAGCAGCCCAAGAAAAGCGGACTACAATGAGCAGTTCTTC. This chain links TRBV11-3 with TRBJ2-1, with a tentative D call TRBD2 (5 bases). This CDR3 contains 15 residues. V shed 5 bases and J shed 3 bases, with 14 bases lying between them. The germline gives CDR1 SGHNT, CDR2 YENEEA.